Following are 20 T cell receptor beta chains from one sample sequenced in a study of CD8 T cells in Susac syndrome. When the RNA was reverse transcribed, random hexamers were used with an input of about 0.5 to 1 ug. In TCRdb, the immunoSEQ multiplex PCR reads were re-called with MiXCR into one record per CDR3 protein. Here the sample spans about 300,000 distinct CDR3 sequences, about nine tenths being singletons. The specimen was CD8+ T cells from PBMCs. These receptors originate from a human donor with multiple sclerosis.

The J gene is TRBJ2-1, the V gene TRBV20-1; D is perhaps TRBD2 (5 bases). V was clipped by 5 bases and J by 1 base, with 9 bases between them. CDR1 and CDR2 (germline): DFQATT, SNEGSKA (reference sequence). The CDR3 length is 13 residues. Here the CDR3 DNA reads TGCAGTGCTGGGGAGTTGTCCTACAATGAGCAGTTCTTC. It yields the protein CSAGELSYNEQFF.

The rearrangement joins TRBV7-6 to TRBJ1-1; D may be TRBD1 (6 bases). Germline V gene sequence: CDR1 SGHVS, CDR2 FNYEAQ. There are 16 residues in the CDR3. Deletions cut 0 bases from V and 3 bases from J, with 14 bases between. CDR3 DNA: TGTGCCAGCAGCTTAGCCGTGGGGGGGGCGGACACTGAAGCTTTCTTT. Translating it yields CASSLAVGGADTEAFF.

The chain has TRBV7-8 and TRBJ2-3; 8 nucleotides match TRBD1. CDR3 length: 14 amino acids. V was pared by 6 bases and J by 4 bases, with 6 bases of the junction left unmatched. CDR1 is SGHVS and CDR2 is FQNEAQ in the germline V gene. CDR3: CASRKDRVADTQYF. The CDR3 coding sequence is TGTGCCAGCAGGAAGGACAGGGTAGCAGATACGCAGTATTTT. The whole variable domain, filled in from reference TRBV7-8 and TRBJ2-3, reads GAGVSQSPRYKVAKRGQDVALRCDPISGHVSLFWYQQALGQGPEFLTYFQNEAQLDKSGLPSDRFFAERPEGSVSTLKIQRTQQEDSAVYLCASRKDRVADTQYFGPGTRLTVL.

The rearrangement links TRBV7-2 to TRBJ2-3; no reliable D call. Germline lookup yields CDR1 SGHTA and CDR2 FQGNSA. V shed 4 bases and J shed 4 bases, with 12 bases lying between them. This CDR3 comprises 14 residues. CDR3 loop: CASSSPSGSDTQYF. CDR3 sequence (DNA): TGTGCCAGCAGCTCCCCTAGTGGTTCAGATACGCAGTATTTT.

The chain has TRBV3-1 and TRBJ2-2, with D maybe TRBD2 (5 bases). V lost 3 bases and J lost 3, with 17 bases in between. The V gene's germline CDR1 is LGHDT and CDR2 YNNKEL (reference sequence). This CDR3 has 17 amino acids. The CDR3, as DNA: TGTGCCAGCAGCCATGCTAGCTCGGGGTCGGACACCGGGGAGCTGTTTTTT. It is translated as CASSHASSGSDTGELFF.

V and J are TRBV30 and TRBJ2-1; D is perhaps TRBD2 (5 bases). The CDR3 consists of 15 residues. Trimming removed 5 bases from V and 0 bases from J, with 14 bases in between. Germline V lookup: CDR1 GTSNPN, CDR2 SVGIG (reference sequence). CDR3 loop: CAWQHGGSSYNEQFF. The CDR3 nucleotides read TGTGCCTGGCAACACGGTGGGAGCTCCTACAATGAGCAGTTCTTC. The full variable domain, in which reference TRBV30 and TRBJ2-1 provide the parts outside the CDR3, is SQTIHQWPATLVQPVGSPLSLECTVEGTSNPNLYWYRQAAGRGLQLLFYSVGIGQISSEVPQNLSASRPQDRQFILSSKKLLLSDSGFYLCAWQHGGSSYNEQFFGPGTRLTVL.

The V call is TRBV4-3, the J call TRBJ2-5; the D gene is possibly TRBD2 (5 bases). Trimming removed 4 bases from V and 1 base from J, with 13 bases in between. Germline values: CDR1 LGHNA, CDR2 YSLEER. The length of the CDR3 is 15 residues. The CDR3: CASSPTSGTQETQYF. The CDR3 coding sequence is TGCGCCAGCAGCCCCACAAGCGGCACCCAAGAGACCCAGTACTTC.

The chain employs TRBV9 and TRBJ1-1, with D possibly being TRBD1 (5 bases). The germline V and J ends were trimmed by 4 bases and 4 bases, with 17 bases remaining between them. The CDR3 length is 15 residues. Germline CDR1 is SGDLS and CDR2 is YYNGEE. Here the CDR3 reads CASSPPSRGVTEAFF. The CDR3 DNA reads TGTGCCAGCAGCCCCCCGAGTAGAGGGGTCACTGAAGCTTTCTTT.

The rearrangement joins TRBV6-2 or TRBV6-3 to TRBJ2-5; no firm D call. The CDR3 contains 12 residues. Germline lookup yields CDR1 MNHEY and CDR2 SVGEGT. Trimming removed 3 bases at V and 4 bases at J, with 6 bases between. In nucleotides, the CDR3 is TGTGCCAGCAGTTATCCAACAGAGACCCAGTACTTC. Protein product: CASSYPTETQYF.

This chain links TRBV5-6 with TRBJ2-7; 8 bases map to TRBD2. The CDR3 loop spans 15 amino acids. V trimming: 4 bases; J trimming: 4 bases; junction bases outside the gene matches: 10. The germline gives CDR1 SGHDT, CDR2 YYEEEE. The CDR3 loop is CASSPRGGSLYEQYF. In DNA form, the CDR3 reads TGTGCCAGCAGCCCTCGGGGGGGTTCCCTGTACGAGCAGTACTTC.

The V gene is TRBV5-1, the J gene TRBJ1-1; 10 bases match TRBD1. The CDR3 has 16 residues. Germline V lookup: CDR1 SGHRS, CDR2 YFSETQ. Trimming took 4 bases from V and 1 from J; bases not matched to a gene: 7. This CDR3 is CASSTGTGASNTEAFF. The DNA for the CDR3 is TGCGCCAGCAGCACCGGGACAGGGGCTTCGAACACTGAAGCTTTCTTT.

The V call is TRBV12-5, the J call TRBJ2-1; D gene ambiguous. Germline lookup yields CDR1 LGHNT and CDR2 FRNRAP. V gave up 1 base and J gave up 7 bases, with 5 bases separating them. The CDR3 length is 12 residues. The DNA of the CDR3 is TGTGCTAGTGGTTTGGGTGGTAATGAGCAGTTCTTC. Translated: CASGLGGNEQFF.

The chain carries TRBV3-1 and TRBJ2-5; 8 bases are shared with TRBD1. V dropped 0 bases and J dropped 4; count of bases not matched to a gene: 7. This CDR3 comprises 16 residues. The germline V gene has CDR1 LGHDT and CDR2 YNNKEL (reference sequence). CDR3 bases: TGTGCCAGCAGCCAAGAAAGGCAGGGGGCGGGAGAGACCCAGTACTTC. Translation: CASSQERQGAGETQYF.

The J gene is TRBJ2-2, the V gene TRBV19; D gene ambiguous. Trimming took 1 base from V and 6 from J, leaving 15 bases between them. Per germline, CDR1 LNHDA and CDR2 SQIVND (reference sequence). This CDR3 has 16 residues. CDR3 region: CASSIGPRSAPGELFF. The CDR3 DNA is TGTGCCAGTAGTATAGGCCCCAGGTCAGCACCCGGGGAGCTGTTTTTT. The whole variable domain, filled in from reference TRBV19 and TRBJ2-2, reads DGGITQSPKYLFRKEGQNVTLSCEQNLNHDAMYWYRQDPGQGLRLIYYSQIVNDFQKGDIAEGYSVSREKKESFPLTVTSAQKNPTAFYLCASSIGPRSAPGELFFGEGSRLTVL.

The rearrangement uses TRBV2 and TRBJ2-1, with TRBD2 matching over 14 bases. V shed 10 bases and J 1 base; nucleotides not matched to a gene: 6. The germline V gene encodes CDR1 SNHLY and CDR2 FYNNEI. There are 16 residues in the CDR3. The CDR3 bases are TGTGCCATCGAGGGACTAGCGGGAGAATCCTACAATGAGCAGTTCTTC. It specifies CAIEGLAGESYNEQFF. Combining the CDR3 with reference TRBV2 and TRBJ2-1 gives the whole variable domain EPEVTQTPSHQVTQMGQEVILRCVPISNHLYFYWYRQILGQKVEFLVSFYNNEISEKSEIFDDQFSVERPDGSNFTLKIRSTKLEDSAMYFCAIEGLAGESYNEQFFGPGTRLTVL.

CDR3 loop: CASSLGYRGLHSPLHF. The CDR3 DNA is TGTGCCAGCAGCTTAGGATACAGGGGACTCCATTCACCCCTCCACTTT. The chain uses TRBV7-2 and TRBJ1-6, with 7 nucleotides matching TRBD1. Germline V CDR1 and CDR2: SGHTA, FQGNSA. V was clipped by 1 base and J by 8 bases; unmatched bases: 8. CDR3 length equals 16 residues. The full variable domain, rest sourced from reference TRBV7-2 and TRBJ1-6, is GAGVSQSPSNKVTEKGKDVELRCDPISGHTALYWYRQSLGQGLEFLIYFQGNSAPDKSGLPSDRFSAERTGGSVSTLTIQRTQQEDSAVYLCASSLGYRGLHSPLHFGNGTRLTVT.

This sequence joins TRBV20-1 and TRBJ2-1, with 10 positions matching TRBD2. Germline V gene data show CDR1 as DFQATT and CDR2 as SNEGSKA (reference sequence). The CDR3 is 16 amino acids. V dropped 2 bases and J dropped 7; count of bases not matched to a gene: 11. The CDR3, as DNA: TGCAGTGCTAGAAAGGTTGCTAGCGGGAGCGGGAATGAGCAGTTCTTC. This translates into CSARKVASGSGNEQFF.

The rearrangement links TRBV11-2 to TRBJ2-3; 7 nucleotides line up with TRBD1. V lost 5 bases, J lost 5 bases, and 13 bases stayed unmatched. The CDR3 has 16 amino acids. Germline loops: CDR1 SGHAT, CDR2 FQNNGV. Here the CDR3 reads CASSPKTGDAGDTQYF. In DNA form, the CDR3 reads TGTGCCAGCAGCCCCAAAACAGGGGATGCGGGAGATACGCAGTATTTT.

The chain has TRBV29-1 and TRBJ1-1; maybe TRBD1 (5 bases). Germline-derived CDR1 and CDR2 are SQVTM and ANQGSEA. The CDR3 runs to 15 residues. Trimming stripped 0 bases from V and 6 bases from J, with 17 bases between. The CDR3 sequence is CSVEDQDFWGAEAFF. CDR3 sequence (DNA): TGCAGCGTTGAAGATCAAGATTTTTGGGGGGCTGAAGCTTTCTTT.

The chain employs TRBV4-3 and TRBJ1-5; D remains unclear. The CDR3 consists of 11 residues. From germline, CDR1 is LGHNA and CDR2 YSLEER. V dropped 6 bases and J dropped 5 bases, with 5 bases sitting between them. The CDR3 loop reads CASSRYQPQHF. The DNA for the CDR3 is TGCGCCAGCAGTAGGTATCAGCCCCAGCATTTT.